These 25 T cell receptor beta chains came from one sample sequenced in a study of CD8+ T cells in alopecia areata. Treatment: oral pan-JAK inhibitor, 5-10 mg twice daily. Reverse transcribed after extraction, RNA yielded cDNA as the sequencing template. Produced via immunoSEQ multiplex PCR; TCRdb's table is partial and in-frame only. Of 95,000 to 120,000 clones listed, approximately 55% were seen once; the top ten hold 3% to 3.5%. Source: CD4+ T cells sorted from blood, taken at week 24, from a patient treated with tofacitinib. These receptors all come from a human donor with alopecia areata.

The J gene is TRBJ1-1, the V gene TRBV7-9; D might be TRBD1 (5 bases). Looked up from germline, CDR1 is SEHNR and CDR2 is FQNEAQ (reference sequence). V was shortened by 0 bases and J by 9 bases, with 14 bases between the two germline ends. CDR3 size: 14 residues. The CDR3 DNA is TGTGCCAGCAGCTTAGCGGGGACGAAAAACCAAGCTTTCTTT. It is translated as CASSLAGTKNQAFF.

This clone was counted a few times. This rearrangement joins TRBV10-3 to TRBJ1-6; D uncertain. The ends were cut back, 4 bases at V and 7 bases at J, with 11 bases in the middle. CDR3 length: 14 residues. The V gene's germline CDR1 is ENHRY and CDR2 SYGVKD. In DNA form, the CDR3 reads TGTGCCATCAGTGTTGACACTGAGAATTCACCCCTCCACTTT. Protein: CAISVDTENSPLHF.

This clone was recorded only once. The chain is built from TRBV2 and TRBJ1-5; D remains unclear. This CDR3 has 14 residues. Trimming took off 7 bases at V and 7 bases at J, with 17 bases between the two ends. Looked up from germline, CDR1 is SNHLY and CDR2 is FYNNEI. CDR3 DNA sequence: TGTGCCAGCACGGGCCCCGCCCCAAGGCAGCCCCAGCATTTT. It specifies CASTGPAPRQPQHF. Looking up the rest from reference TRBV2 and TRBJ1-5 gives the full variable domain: EPEVTQTPSHQVTQMGQEVILRCVPISNHLYFYWYRQILGQKVEFLVSFYNNEISEKSEIFDDQFSVERPDGSNFTLKIRSTKLEDSAMYFCASTGPAPRQPQHFGDGTRLSIL.

The DNA for the CDR3 is TGCGCCAGCAGCCAAGGTCGGATAGGGGGTTACCAAGCTTTCTTT. Translating it yields CASSQGRIGGYQAFF. The chain employs TRBV4-3 and TRBJ1-1, with a tentative D call TRBD1 (6 bases). Per the germline V gene, CDR1 is LGHNA and CDR2 is YSLEER. Trimming removed 1 base at V and 9 bases at J, with 18 bases between. The CDR3 runs 15 residues.

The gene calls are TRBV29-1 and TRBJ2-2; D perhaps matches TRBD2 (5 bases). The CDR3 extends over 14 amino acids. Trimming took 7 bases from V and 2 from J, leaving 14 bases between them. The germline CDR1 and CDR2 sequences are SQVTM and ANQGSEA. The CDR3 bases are TGCAGCGCCCTCCGGGAACAAAACACCGGGGAGCTGTTTTTT. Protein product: CSALREQNTGELFF.

This chain's CDR3 is CASTAPLQEGYEQYF. CDR3 DNA sequence: TGTGCCAGCACCGCCCCTCTTCAGGAGGGATACGAGCAGTACTTC. This sequence joins TRBV6-5 and TRBJ2-7, with TRBD2 as a possible D gene (6 bases). V dropped 7 bases and J dropped 4 bases, with 20 bases sitting between them. The CDR3 covers 15 residues. Germline CDR1 reads MNHEY; CDR2 reads SVGAGI.

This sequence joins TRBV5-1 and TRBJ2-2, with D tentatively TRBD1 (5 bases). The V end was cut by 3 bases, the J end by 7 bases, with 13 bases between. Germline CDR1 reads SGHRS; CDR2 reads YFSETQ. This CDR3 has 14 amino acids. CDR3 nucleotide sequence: TGCGCCAGCAGCTGGCAGGGCTCGGACGGGGAGCTGTTTTTT. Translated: CASSWQGSDGELFF.

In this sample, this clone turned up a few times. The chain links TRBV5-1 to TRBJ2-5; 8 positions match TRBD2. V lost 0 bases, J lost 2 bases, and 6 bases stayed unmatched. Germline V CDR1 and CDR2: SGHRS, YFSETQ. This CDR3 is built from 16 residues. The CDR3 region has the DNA TGCGCCAGCAGCTTGGCCGGGGTAGCGGGACAAGAGACCCAGTACTTC. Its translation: CASSLAGVAGQETQYF.

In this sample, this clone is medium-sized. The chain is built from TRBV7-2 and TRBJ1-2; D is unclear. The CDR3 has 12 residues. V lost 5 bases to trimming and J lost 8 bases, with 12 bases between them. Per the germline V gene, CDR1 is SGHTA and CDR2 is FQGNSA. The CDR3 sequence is CASSLMEGGYTF. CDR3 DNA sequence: TGTGCCAGCAGCCTAATGGAGGGAGGCTACACCTTC.

CDR3 sequence reads: CASRGASSYEQYF. Written as DNA, the CDR3 is TGTGCCAGTAGAGGGGCGAGCTCCTACGAGCAGTACTTC. This rearrangement joins TRBV19 to TRBJ2-7; weak D call: TRBD1 (5 bases). With 6 bases removed from V and 0 bases from J, the gap between germline ends came to 9 bases. The length of the CDR3 is 13 residues. CDR1 is LNHDA, CDR2 SQIVND, per germline (reference sequence).

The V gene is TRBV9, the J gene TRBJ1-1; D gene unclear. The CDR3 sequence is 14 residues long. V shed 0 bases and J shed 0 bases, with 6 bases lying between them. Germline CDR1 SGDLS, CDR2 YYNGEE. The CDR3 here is CASSVDLVNTEAFF. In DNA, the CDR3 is TGTGCCAGCAGCGTAGATTTGGTGAACACTGAAGCTTTCTTT.

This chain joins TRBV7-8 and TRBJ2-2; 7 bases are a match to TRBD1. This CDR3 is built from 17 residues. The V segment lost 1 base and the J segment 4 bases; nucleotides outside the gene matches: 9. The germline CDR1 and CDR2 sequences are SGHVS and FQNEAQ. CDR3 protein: CASSLGLQGIGTGELFF. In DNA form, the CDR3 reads TGTGCCAGCAGCTTAGGGTTACAGGGGATAGGCACCGGGGAGCTGTTTTTT.

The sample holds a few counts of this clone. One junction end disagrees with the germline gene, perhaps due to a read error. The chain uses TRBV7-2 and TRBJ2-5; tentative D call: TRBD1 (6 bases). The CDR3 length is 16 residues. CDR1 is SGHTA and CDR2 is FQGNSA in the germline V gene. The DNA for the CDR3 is TGTGCCAGCAGGGAAGAACCGGGACATGGGCAAGGGACCCAGTACTTC. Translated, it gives CASREEPGHGQGTQYF.

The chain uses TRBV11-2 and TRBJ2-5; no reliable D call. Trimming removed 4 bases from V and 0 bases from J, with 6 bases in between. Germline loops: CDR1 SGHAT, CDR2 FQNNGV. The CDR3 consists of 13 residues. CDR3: CASSSENQETQYF. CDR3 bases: TGTGCCAGCAGCTCGGAGAACCAAGAGACCCAGTACTTC.

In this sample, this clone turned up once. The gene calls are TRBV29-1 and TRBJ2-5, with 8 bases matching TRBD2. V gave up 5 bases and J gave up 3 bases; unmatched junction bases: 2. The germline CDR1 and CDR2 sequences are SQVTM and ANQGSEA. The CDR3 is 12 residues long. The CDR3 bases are TGCAGCGTTCTGACTAGCGAAGAGACCCAGTACTTC. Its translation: CSVLTSEETQYF. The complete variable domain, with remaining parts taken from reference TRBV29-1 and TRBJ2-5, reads SAVISQKPSRDICQRGTSLTIQCQVDSQVTMMFWYRQQPGQSLTLIATANQGSEATYESGFVIDKFPISRPNLTFSTLTVSNMSPEDSSIYLCSVLTSEETQYFGPGTRLLVL.

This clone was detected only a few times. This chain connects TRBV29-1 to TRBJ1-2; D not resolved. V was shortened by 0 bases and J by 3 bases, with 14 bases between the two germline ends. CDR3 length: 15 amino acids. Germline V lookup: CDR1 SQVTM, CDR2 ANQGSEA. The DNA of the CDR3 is TGCAGCGTTGAAGAAGGTCCCGGAGGTGACTATGGCTACACCTTC. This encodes CSVEEGPGGDYGYTF.

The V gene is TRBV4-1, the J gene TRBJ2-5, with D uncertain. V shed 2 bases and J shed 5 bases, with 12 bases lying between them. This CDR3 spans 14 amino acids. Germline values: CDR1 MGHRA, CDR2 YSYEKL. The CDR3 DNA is TGCGCCAGCAGCCAACGTCTGGCCCGGGAGACCCAGTACTTC. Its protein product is CASSQRLARETQYF.

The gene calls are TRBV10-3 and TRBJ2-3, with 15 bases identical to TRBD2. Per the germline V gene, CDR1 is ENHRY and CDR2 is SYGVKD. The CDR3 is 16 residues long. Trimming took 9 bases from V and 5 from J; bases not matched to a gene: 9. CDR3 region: CAISRGLAGGQDTQYF. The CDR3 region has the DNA TGTGCCATATCCCGCGGACTAGCGGGGGGGCAAGATACGCAGTATTTT.

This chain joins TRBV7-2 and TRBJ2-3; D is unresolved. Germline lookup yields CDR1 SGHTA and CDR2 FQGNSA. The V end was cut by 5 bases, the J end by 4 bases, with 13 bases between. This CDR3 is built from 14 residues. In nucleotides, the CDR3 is TGTGCCAGCAGCACCACGACAAGGGCAGATACGCAGTATTTT. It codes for CASSTTTRADTQYF. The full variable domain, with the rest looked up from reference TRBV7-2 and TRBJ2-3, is GAGVSQSPSNKVTEKGKDVELRCDPISGHTALYWYRQSLGQGLEFLIYFQGNSAPDKSGLPSDRFSAERTGGSVSTLTIQRTQQEDSAVYLCASSTTTRADTQYFGPGTRLTVL.

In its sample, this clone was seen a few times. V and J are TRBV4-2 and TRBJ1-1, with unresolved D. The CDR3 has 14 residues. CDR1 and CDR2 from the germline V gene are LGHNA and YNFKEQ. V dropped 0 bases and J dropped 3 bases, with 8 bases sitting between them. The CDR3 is CASSQDPEHTEAFF. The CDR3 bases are TGTGCCAGCAGCCAAGATCCGGAGCACACTGAAGCTTTCTTT.

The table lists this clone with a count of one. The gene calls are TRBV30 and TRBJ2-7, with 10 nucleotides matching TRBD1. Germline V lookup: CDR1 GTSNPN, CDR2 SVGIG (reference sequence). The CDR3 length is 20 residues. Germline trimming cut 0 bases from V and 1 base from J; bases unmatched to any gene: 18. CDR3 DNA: TGTGCCTGGAGTGTGAAGCTGACCGGGACAGGGGAGTTTTTTTCCTACGAGCAGTACTTC. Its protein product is CAWSVKLTGTGEFFSYEQYF.

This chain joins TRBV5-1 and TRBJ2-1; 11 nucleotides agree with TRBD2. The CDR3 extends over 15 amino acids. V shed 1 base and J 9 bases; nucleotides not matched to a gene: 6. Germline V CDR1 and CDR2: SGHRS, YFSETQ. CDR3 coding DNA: TGCGCCAGCAGCTTGACTAGCGGGGGAAGTCCTGAGCAGTTCTTC. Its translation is CASSLTSGGSPEQFF.

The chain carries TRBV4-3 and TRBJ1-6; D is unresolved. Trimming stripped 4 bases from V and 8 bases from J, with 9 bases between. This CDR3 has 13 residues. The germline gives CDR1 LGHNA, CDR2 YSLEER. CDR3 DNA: TGCGCCAGCAGCCCCGGGCCCCATTCACCCCTCCACTTT. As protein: CASSPGPHSPLHF.

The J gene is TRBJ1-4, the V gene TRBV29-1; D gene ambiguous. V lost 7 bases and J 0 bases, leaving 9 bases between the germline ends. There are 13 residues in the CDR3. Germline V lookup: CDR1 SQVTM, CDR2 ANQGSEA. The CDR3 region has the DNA TGCAGCGGTGCCTTGACAACTAATGAAAAACTGTTTTTT. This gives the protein CSGALTTNEKLFF. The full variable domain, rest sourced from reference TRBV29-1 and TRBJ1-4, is SAVISQKPSRDICQRGTSLTIQCQVDSQVTMMFWYRQQPGQSLTLIATANQGSEATYESGFVIDKFPISRPNLTFSTLTVSNMSPEDSSIYLCSGALTTNEKLFFGSGTQLSVL.

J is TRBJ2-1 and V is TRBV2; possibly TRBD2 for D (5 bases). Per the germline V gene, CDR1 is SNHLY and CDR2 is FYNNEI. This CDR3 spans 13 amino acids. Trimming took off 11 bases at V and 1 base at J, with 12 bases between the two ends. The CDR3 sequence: CAGGELSYNEQFF. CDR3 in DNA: TGTGCCGGAGGAGAGTTATCCTACAATGAGCAGTTCTTC.